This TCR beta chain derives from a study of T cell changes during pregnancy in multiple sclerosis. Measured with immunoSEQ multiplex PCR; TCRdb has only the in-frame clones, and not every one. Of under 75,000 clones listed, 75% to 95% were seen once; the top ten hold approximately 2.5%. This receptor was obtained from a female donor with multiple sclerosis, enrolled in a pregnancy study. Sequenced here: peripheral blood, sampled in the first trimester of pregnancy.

The CDR3 region has the DNA TGTGCCAGCTCACAATCCGGGACAGGGGGCCGAGAGACCCAGTACTTC. Its protein is CASSQSGTGGRETQYF. The chain recombines TRBV18 with TRBJ2-5; 12 nucleotides align to TRBD1. CDR1 and CDR2 (germline): KGHSH, LQKENI. The V segment lost 4 bases and the J segment 4 bases; nucleotides outside the gene matches: 7. CDR3 size: 16 residues.